This T cell receptor beta chain was identified during a study of T cells in Graves' hyperthyroidism and ophthalmopathy. The study, taken as a whole, reports: Model-based prediction identified ophthalmopathy a median 6.5 months prior to its onset.

Amplification of TCR beta CDR3 regions used RNA as the template. HTBI primers drove first-round RT-PCR of the TCR CDR3. TCRdb re-called the multiplex PCR reads with MiXCR, one entry per CDR3 protein. Seen here are 300,000 to 400,000 distinct CDR3 sequences, 13% observed once, and the top ten hold 9% to 9.5%. Participants, patients aged 18 to 65, had newly diagnosed hyperthyroidism with a duration under 2 months. It was uncontrolled infection, other autoimmune disease, pregnancy or lactation that excluded patients. The CDR3 has 15 amino acids. Germline lookup yields CDR1 DFQATT and CDR2 SNEGSKA (reference sequence). J was trimmed by 6 bases and V by 6 bases; bases with no gene match: 16. The table lists this clonotype with many counts. Its target is unknown.

The specimen was blood. The receptor's source is a young woman with Graves' hyperthyroidism. The chain employs TRBV20-1 and TRBJ2-7; 8 positions agree with TRBD2. The CDR3: CSAHPKSGGPGEQYF. CDR3 DNA sequence: TGCAGTGCCCATCCTAAATCGGGAGGGCCTGGCGAGCAGTACTTC.